The following is a T cell receptor beta chain sequence with its context. This sample is drawn from a study of glioma-infiltrating T cells after dendritic cell vaccination. Data came from immunoSEQ multiplex PCR; TCRdb stores just in-frame clones and leaves some out. The table includes about 100,000 clones, 75% to 85% detected once. The CDR3 covers 15 residues. Losses at the gene ends were 1 base for V and 5 bases for J; bases not matched to a gene: 6. Germline V lookup: CDR1 GTSNPN, CDR2 SVGIG (reference sequence). The sample consisted of blood, taken before dendritic cell vaccination. This chain uses TRBV30 with TRBJ2-1; TRBD1 agrees at 9 bases. This receptor was identified in a human donor with glioblastoma. The CDR3 DNA reads TGTGCCTGGAGTGCCCCCGGGACAGGGCACAATGAGCAGTTCTTC. Translating it yields CAWSAPGTGHNEQFF.